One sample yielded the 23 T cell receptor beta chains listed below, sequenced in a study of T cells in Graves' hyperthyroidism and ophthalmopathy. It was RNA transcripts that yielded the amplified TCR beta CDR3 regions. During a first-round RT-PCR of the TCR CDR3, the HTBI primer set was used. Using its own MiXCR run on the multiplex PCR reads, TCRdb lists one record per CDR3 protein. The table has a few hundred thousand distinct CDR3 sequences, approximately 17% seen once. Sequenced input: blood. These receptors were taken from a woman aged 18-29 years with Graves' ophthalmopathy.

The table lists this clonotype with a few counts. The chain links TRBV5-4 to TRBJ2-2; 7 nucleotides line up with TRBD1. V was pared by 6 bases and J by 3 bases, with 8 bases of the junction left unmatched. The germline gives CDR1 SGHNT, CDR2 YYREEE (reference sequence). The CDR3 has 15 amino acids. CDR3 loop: CASNKPTGDTGELFF. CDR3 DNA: TGTGCCAGCAACAAACCTACAGGGGACACCGGGGAGCTGTTTTTT.

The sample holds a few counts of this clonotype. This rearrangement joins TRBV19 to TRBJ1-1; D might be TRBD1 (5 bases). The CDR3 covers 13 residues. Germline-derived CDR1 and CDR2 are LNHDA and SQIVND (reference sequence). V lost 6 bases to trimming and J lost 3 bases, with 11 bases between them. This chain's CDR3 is CASRSQGDTEAFF. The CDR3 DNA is TGTGCCAGTAGGAGTCAAGGGGACACTGAAGCTTTCTTT.

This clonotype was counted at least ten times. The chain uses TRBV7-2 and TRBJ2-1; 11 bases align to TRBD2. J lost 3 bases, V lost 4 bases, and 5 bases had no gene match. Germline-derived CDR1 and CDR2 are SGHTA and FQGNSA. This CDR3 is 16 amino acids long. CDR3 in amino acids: CASSSETSGIYNEQFF. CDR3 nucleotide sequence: TGTGCCAGCAGCTCGGAGACTAGCGGGATCTACAATGAGCAGTTCTTC.

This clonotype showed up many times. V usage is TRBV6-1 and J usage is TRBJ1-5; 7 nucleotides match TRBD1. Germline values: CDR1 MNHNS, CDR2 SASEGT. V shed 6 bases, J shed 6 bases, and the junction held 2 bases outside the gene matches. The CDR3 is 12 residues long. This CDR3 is CASSDRVQPQHF. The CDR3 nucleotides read TGTGCCAGCAGCGACAGGGTTCAGCCCCAGCATTTT.

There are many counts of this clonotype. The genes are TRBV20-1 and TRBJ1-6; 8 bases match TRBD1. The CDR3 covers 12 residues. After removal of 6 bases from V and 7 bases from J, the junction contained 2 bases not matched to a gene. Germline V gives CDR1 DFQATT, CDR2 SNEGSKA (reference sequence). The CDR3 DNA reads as TGCAGTGCCGGACAGGGAAATTCACCCCTCCACTTT. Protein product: CSAGQGNSPLHF.

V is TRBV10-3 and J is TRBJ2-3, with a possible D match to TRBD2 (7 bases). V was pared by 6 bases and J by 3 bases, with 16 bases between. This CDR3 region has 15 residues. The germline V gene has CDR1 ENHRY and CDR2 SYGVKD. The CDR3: CAIRSGLGGTDTQYF. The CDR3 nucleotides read TGTGCCATCAGATCCGGACTAGGGGGAACAGATACGCAGTATTTT.

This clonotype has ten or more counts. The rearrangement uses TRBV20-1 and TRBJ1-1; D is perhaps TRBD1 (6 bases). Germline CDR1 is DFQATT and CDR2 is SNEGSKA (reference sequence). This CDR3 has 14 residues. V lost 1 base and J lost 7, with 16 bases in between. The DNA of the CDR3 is TGCAGTGCTAGAGTATGGGGGGGCGGAAATGAAGCTTTCTTT. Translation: CSARVWGGGNEAFF.

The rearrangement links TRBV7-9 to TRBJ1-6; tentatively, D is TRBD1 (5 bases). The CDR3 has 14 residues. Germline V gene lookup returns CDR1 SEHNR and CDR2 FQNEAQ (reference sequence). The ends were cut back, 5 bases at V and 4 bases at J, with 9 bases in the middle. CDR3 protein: CASSETDYNSPLHF. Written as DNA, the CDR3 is TGTGCCAGCAGCGAGACAGATTATAATTCACCCCTCCACTTT.

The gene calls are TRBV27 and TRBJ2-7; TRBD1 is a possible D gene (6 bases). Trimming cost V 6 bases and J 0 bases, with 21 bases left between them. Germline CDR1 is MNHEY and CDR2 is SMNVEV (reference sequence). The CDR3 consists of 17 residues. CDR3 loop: CASSTHSGTLFSYEQYF. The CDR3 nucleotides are TGTGCCAGCAGCACCCATTCCGGGACACTGTTCTCCTACGAGCAGTACTTC.

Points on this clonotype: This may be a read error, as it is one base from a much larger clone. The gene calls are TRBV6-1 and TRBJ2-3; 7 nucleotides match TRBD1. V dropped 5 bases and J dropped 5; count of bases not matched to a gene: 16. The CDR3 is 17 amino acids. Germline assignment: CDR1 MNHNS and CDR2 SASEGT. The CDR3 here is CASSPLEMARGIDTQYF. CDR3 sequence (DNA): TGTGCCAGCAGTCCCCTCGAGATGGCCAGGGGGATAGATACGCAGTATTTT.

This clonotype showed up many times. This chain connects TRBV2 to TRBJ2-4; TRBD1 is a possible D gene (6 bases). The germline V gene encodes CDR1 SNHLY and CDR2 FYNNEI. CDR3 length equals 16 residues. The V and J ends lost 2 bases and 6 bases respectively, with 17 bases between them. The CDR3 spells CASSELGSTGPNIQYF. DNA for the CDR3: TGTGCCAGCAGTGAACTGGGGAGTACAGGGCCAAACATTCAGTACTTC.

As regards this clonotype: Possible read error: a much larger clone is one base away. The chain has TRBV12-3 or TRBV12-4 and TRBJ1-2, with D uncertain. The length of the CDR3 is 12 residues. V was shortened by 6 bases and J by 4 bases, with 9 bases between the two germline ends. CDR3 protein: CASREWTYGYTF. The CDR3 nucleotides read TGTGCCAGCAGAGAGTGGACCTATGGCTACACCTTC.

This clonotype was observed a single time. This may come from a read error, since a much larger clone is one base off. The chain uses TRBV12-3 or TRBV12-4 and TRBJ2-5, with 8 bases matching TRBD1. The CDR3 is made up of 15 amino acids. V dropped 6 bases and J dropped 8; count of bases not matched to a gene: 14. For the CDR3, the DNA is TGTGCCAGCAGCATTCAGGGGGCGCATTTGCATACCCAGTACTTC. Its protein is CASSIQGAHLHTQYF.

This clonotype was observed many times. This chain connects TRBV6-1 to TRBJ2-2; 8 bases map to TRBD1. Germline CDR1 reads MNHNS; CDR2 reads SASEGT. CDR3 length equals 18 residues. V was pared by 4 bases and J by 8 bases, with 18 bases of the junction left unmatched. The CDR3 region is CASSVPQDRAILIGELFF. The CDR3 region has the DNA TGTGCCAGCAGTGTGCCCCAGGACAGGGCGATACTTATAGGGGAGCTGTTTTTT.

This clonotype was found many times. The CDR3 DNA sequence: TGTGCCAGCAAGGGGTGGCGGGAGTCGTCCTACAATGAGCAGTTCTTC. Translating it yields CASKGWRESSYNEQFF. V and J are TRBV28 and TRBJ2-1; TRBD2 matches 7 bases. Germline V lookup: CDR1 MDHEN, CDR2 SYDVKM. This CDR3 comprises 16 residues. Losses at the gene ends were 7 bases for V and 1 base for J; bases not matched to a gene: 10.

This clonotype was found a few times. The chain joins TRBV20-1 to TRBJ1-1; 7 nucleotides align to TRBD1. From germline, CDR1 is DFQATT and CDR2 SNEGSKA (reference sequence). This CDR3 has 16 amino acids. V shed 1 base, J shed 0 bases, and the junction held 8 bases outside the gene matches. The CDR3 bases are TGCAGTGCTAGAGTATTGGGACAGCCTTTGAACACTGAAGCTTTCTTT. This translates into CSARVLGQPLNTEAFF.

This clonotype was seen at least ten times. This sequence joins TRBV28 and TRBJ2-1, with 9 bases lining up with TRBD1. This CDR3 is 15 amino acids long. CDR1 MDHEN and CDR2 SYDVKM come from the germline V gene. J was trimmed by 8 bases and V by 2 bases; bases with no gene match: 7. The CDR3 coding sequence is TGTGCCAGCAGTTTAGGAGGACAGGGGCGGCATGAGCAGTTCTTC. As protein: CASSLGGQGRHEQFF. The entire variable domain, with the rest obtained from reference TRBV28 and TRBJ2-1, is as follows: DVKVTQSSRYLVKRTGEKVFLECVQDMDHENMFWYRQDPGLGLRLIYFSYDVKMKEKGDIPEGYSVSREKKERFSLILESASTNQTSMYLCASSLGGQGRHEQFFGPGTRLTVL.

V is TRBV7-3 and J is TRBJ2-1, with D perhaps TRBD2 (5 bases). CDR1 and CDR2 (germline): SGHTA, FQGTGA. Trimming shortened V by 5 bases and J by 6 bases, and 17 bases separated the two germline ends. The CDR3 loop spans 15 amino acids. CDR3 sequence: CASSRSGMGSNEQFF. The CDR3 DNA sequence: TGTGCCAGCAGCCGTTCCGGGATGGGGTCCAATGAGCAGTTCTTC.

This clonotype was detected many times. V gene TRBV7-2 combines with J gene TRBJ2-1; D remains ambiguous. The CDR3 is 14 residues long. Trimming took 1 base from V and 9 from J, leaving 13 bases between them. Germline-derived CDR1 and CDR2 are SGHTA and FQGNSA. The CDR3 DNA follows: TGTGCCAGCAGCTTAGAAGGGTTTATGGGTGAGCAGTTCTTC. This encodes CASSLEGFMGEQFF. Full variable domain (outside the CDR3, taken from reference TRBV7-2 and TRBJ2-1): GAGVSQSPSNKVTEKGKDVELRCDPISGHTALYWYRQSLGQGLEFLIYFQGNSAPDKSGLPSDRFSAERTGGSVSTLTIQRTQQEDSAVYLCASSLEGFMGEQFFGPGTRLTVL.

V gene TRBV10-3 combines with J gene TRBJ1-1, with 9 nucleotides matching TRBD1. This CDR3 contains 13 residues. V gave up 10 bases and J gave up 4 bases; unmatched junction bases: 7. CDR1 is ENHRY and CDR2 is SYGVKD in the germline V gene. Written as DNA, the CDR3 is TGTGCCACCCAACAGGGGGCGAGCACTGAAGCTTTCTTT. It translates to CATQQGASTEAFF.

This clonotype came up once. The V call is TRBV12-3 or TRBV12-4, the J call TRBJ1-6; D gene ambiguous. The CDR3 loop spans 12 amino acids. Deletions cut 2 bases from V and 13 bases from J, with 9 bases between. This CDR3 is CASSLWWEPLHF. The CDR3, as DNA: TGTGCCAGCAGTTTATGGTGGGAGCCCCTCCACTTT.

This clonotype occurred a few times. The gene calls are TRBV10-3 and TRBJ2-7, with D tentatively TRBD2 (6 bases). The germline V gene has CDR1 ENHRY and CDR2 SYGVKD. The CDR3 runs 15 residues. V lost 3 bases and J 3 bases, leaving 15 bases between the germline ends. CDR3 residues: CAISDSGDKLYEQYF. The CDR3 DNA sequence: TGTGCCATCAGTGACTCGGGGGATAAGCTCTACGAGCAGTACTTC.

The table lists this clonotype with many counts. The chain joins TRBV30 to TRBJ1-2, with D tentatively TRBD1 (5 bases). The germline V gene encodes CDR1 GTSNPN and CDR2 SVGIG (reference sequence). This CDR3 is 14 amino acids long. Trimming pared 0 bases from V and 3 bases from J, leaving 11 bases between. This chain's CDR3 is CAWSVLGGYYGYTF. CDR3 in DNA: TGTGCCTGGAGTGTACTCGGGGGATACTATGGCTACACCTTC.